These 13 T cell receptor beta chains were all obtained from the same sample, sequenced in a study of T cells after yellow fever vaccination. TCRdb reanalysed the 5' RACE reads using MiXCR and keeps one entry per CDR3 protein. The table has 300,000 to 400,000 distinct CDR3 sequences, approximately 8% seen once. The input for sequencing was PBMCs, taken approximately 40 days after the first yellow fever vaccination. These receptors originate from a man between 18 and 35 years old who received the YFV17D yellow fever vaccine.

The chain links TRBV7-3 to TRBJ2-5; 9 positions match TRBD1. Germline assignment: CDR1 SGHTA and CDR2 FQGTGA. This CDR3 comprises 15 residues. J gave up 0 bases and V 4 bases, and 3 bases lay outside the gene matches. DNA of the CDR3: TGTGCCAGCAGCTCGACAGGGGGGGACCAAGAGACCCAGTACTTC. Residues: CASSSTGGDQETQYF.

This clonotype was seen repeatedly, ten times or more. The chain employs TRBV4-3 and TRBJ2-5; D not resolved. Germline lookup yields CDR1 LGHNA and CDR2 YSLEER. V lost 6 bases, J lost 5 bases, and 16 bases lay in between. The CDR3 loop spans 14 amino acids. CDR3 amino acids: CASSKGVFQETQYF. Written as DNA, the CDR3 is TGCGCCAGCAGTAAGGGTGTTTTTCAGGAGACCCAGTACTTC.

The rearrangement links TRBV11-2 to TRBJ2-5, with TRBD2 identical over 9 bases. The CDR3 extends over 17 amino acids. Germline V gives CDR1 SGHAT, CDR2 FQNNGV. The trim removed 0 bases at V and 5 bases at J, leaving 10 bases unmatched. CDR3 amino acids: CASSLDLAGGEYETQYF. CDR3 DNA sequence: TGTGCCAGCAGCTTAGATCTGGCGGGGGGGGAGTACGAGACCCAGTACTTC. The full variable domain, its missing parts supplied by reference TRBV11-2 and TRBJ2-5, is EAGVAQSPRYKIIEKRQSVAFWCNPISGHATLYWYQQILGQGPKLLIQFQNNGVVDDSQLPKDRFSAERLKGVDSTLKIQPAKLEDSAVYLCASSLDLAGGEYETQYFGPGTRLLVL.

This chain links TRBV10-3 with TRBJ2-5; 10 bases agree with TRBD2. Germline CDR1 and CDR2: ENHRY and SYGVKD. Unmatched junction bases numbered 9, after V lost 5 bases and J lost 0 bases. The CDR3 is 17 residues long. The CDR3 loop reads CAISLGLLAGDQETQYF. CDR3 bases: TGTGCCATCAGTCTGGGGTTGCTAGCGGGGGACCAAGAGACCCAGTACTTC.

This clonotype was seen only a few times. The chain recombines TRBV12-3 or TRBV12-4 with TRBJ2-1; TRBD1 aligns across 7 bases. The CDR3 totals 15 residues. Losses at the gene ends were 3 bases for V and 0 bases for J; bases not matched to a gene: 2. The CDR3 here is CASSFRDSSYNEQFF. The CDR3 DNA follows: TGTGCCAGCAGTTTTAGGGACAGCTCCTACAATGAGCAGTTCTTC.

The sample holds a few counts of this clonotype. The J gene is TRBJ2-7, the V gene TRBV7-9, with TRBD1 as a possible D gene (6 bases). V was shortened by 3 bases and J by 5 bases, with 14 bases between the two germline ends. This CDR3 is built from 14 residues. CDR1 SEHNR and CDR2 FQNEAQ come from the germline V gene (reference sequence). The CDR3 region is CASSFGTSLDEQYF. The CDR3 region has the DNA TGTGCCAGCAGCTTTGGGACATCATTGGACGAGCAGTACTTC. The full variable domain, rest sourced from reference TRBV7-9 and TRBJ2-7, is DTGVSQNPRHKITKRGQNVTFRCDPISEHNRLYWYRQTLGQGPEFLTYFQNEAQLEKSRLLSDRFSAERPKGSFSTLEIQRTEQGDSAMYLCASSFGTSLDEQYFGPGTRLTVT.

The rearrangement links TRBV6-2 or TRBV6-3 to TRBJ2-7; 10 nucleotides agree with TRBD1. Germline CDR1 and CDR2: MNHEY and SVGEGT. This CDR3 has 14 residues. V trimming: 3 bases; J trimming: 4 bases; junction bases outside the gene matches: 3. The CDR3, as DNA: TGTGCCAGCAGTTATAGGACAGGGGGTTACGAGCAGTACTTC. It translates to CASSYRTGGYEQYF.

This clonotype was seen a few times. The rearrangement joins TRBV24-1 to TRBJ1-1; 8 nucleotides agree with TRBD1. The CDR3 is 13 residues long. V was clipped by 4 bases and J by 4 bases; unmatched bases: 1. Germline V gene sequence: CDR1 KGHDR, CDR2 SFDVKD. The CDR3: CATSEDRVTEAFF. The CDR3 DNA reads TGTGCCACCAGTGAGGACAGGGTCACTGAAGCTTTCTTT.

This clonotype was seen many times. CDR3 protein: CATAIRDSWATDTQYF. The DNA of the CDR3 is TGTGCCACCGCTATCCGGGACTCCTGGGCCACAGATACGCAGTATTTT. This sequence joins TRBV6-5 and TRBJ2-3; D perhaps matches TRBD2 (6 bases). Germline V gene lookup returns CDR1 MNHEY and CDR2 SVGAGI. V dropped 10 bases and J dropped 2 bases, with 22 bases sitting between them. CDR3 length: 16 residues.

The chain recombines TRBV24-1 with TRBJ2-7; D is unclear. V lost 9 bases, J lost 0 bases, and 14 bases lay in between. CDR1 and CDR2 (germline): KGHDR, SFDVKD. The length of the CDR3 is 14 residues. CDR3 coding DNA: TGTGCCACCCGACCAACGGGTTTCTCCTACGAGCAGTACTTC. Translation gives CATRPTGFSYEQYF.

This clonotype showed up just a few times. The V gene is TRBV20-1, the J gene TRBJ1-4; 9 nucleotides agree with TRBD1. Germline V CDR1 and CDR2: DFQATT, SNEGSKA (reference sequence). The J segment lost 7 bases and the V segment lost 6 bases, leaving 9 bases of the junction unmatched. There are 14 residues in the CDR3. Here the CDR3 DNA reads TGCAGTGCGGCCTCCGGGACAGGGTTTGAAAAACTGTTTTTT. This encodes CSAASGTGFEKLFF.

This chain joins TRBV7-9 and TRBJ1-6; D remains ambiguous. Germline CDR1 is SEHNR and CDR2 is FQNEAQ (reference sequence). The V end lost 6 bases, the J end lost 7 bases, and 7 bases lay between the germline ends. CDR3 length: 12 amino acids. The CDR3 DNA reads as TGTGCCAGCAGTACGAGAAATTCACCCCTCCACTTT. Translated, it gives CASSTRNSPLHF.

V is TRBV7-2 and J is TRBJ2-5, with 7 bases lining up with TRBD2. Germline assignment: CDR1 SGHTA and CDR2 FQGNSA. This CDR3 region has 15 residues. J was trimmed by 0 bases and V by 5 bases; bases with no gene match: 6. The CDR3 loop reads CASSQGLKYQETQYF. CDR3 in DNA: TGTGCCAGCAGCCAGGGACTAAAGTACCAAGAGACCCAGTACTTC.